This T cell receptor beta chain is from a study of shared clonotypes between healthy human individuals. Overall study findings and caveats: Clonotype sharing across a few donors was observed for about 4.8% of naive CD4 clonotypes.

Concerning this clone: Its antigen is not known.

The DNA input per sorted-subset replicate PCR was about 180 ng, corresponding to 25,000 to 35,000 T cell genomes. Authors' data handling: Junction-only immunoSEQ data arrived without quality scores, meaning filtering differed. Here immunoSEQ multiplex PCR was the method, and the copy in TCRdb shows in-frame clones only, minus some. The V and J calls and clone size were taken over from that table, and D and trimming were inferred from the DNA. The sample has 1.5 million to 1.9 million clones, roughly 98% seen once. In the CD4+ fraction, cells were divided into CD45RA+ naive and CD45RA-negative memory subsets. This CDR3 has 16 amino acids. The junction had 11 bases not matched to a gene; V was cut back by 4 bases and J by 6 bases. Germline CDR1 MGHRA, CDR2 YSYEKL.

V usage is TRBV4-1 and J usage is TRBJ1-5, with 8 bases fitting TRBD1. This receptor was taken from a young man in good health. The sequenced material came from naive CD4+ T cells sorted from blood. Subset indicated: CD45RA+ positively selected. CDR3 amino acids: CASSPGTGGFLQPQHF. The DNA of the CDR3 is TGCGCCAGCAGCCCCGGGACAGGAGGGTTCCTTCAGCCCCAGCATTTT.